The 22 T cell receptor beta chains below were found in one sample sequenced in a study of shared clonotypes between healthy human individuals. The table came from immunoSEQ multiplex PCR; TCRdb's copy has only in-frame clones and leaves some out. The table shows over a million clones, with 96% occurring only once. Material for sequencing was naive CD4+ T cells sorted from blood. As to subset: CD45RA+ positively selected. The receptors were sampled from a man between 25 and 39 years old in good health.

The chain employs TRBV7-9 and TRBJ2-7; 9 bases line up with TRBD1. Germline-derived CDR1 and CDR2 are SEHNR and FQNEAQ (reference sequence). The CDR3 is made up of 13 amino acids. Trimming cost V 5 bases and J 9 bases; bases outside gene matches: 8. In DNA form, the CDR3 reads TGTGCCAGCAGCGTTACTACAGGGGGCGGGCAGTACTTC. Protein: CASSVTTGGGQYF.

The J gene is TRBJ2-5, the V gene TRBV29-1; 7 bases align to TRBD2. The CDR3 consists of 16 residues. Germline-derived CDR1 and CDR2 are SQVTM and ANQGSEA. V trimming: 6 bases; J trimming: 5 bases; junction bases outside the gene matches: 18. The CDR3 DNA reads TGCAGCGTCCACCCCCTGGGAGCGGGAAACCTGGAGACCCAGTACTTC. It codes for CSVHPLGAGNLETQYF.

The genes are TRBV7-2 and TRBJ2-7, with unresolved D. The germline V gene encodes CDR1 SGHTA and CDR2 FQGNSA. V lost 5 bases and J lost 4, with 15 bases in between. The CDR3 length is 14 residues. The CDR3 DNA is TGTGCCAGCAGCCCGGAGCAGATCCTGTACGAGCAGTACTTC. This gives the protein CASSPEQILYEQYF.

The chain combines TRBV5-4 with TRBJ1-2; no firm D call. Germline values: CDR1 SGHNT, CDR2 YYREEE (reference sequence). The CDR3 has 11 amino acids. V lost 2 bases and J lost 6, with 5 bases in between. CDR3 residues: CASSFRDGYTF. In nucleotides, the CDR3 is TGTGCCAGCAGCTTTCGGGATGGCTACACCTTC.

Details on this clone: The sample holds other DNA sequences that translate to the same CDR3. The chain links TRBV6-5 to TRBJ2-1; possible D gene TRBD2, 5 bases. CDR3 length: 15 residues. Between the trimmed V and J ends, which lost 1 base and 0 bases, there was a span of 7 bases. Germline lookup yields CDR1 MNHEY and CDR2 SVGAGI. The CDR3 loop reads CASSYLGSSYNEQFF. The CDR3 nucleotides read TGTGCCAGCAGTTACTTGGGGAGCTCCTACAATGAGCAGTTCTTC.

The chain carries TRBV5-5 and TRBJ2-2; D is possibly TRBD2 (6 bases). Germline V lookup: CDR1 SGHKS, CDR2 YYEKEE (reference sequence). Between the trimmed V and J ends, which lost 4 bases and 4 bases, there was a span of 11 bases. This CDR3 is 14 amino acids long. CDR3: CASSLRGITGELFF. CDR3 coding DNA: TGTGCCAGCAGCCTCCGGGGGATCACCGGGGAGCTGTTTTTT.

CDR3 protein: CASSLARRTSGRAVIAYEQYF. The CDR3 nucleotides are TGTGCCAGCAGCTTAGCGCGAAGGACTAGCGGGAGGGCCGTTATAGCCTACGAGCAGTACTTC. V usage is TRBV7-8 and J usage is TRBJ2-7; TRBD2 matches 15 bases. V shed 0 bases, J shed 2 bases, and the junction held 14 bases outside the gene matches. The germline V gene encodes CDR1 SGHVS and CDR2 FQNEAQ. CDR3 size: 21 residues.

The rearrangement uses TRBV5-4 and TRBJ2-2, with 7 bases lining up with TRBD1. V trimming: 4 bases; J trimming: 8 bases; junction bases outside the gene matches: 14. This CDR3 region has 16 residues. Germline lookup yields CDR1 SGHNT and CDR2 YYREEE (reference sequence). The CDR3 DNA reads as TGTGCCAGCAGCCTGCCGGGACAGAGAGGGAAGGGGGAGCTGTTTTTT. Translating gives CASSLPGQRGKGELFF.

The count of this clone is one. J is TRBJ2-3 and V is TRBV20-1; no clear D. Trimming cost V 7 bases and J 4 bases, with 9 bases left between them. The V gene's germline CDR1 is DFQATT and CDR2 SNEGSKA (reference sequence). The CDR3 loop spans 11 amino acids. The CDR3 sequence is CSVLRADTQYF. As DNA, the CDR3 is TGCAGTGTTCTCCGAGCAGATACGCAGTATTTT.

The rearrangement links TRBV5-4 to TRBJ2-1, with 13 bases matching TRBD2. V shed 4 bases, J shed 7 bases, and the junction held 5 bases outside the gene matches. The V gene's germline CDR1 is SGHNT and CDR2 YYREEE (reference sequence). There are 15 residues in the CDR3. CDR3 amino acids: CASSTTSGRGNEQFF. For the CDR3, the DNA is TGTGCCAGCAGCACCACTAGCGGGAGGGGTAATGAGCAGTTCTTC. Together with reference TRBV5-4 and TRBJ2-1, the CDR3 gives the full variable domain: ETGVTQSPTHLIKTRGQQVTLRCSSQSGHNTVSWYQQALGQGPQFIFQYYREEENGRGNFPPRFSGLQFPNYSSELNVNALELDDSALYLCASSTTSGRGNEQFFGPGTRLTVL.

This sequence joins TRBV7-2 and TRBJ2-7, with a weak D call TRBD2 (6 bases). Germline V gene sequence: CDR1 SGHTA, CDR2 FQGNSA. The CDR3 loop spans 15 amino acids. Trimming removed 6 bases at V and 2 bases at J, with 17 bases between. The CDR3 region has the DNA TGTGCCAGCAGTTTCACCAGCGGGTACACCTACGAGCAGTACTTC. This codes for CASSFTSGYTYEQYF.

V usage is TRBV19 and J usage is TRBJ1-4; 7 bases fit TRBD1. The CDR3 runs to 15 residues. In germline, CDR1 is LNHDA, CDR2 SQIVND (reference sequence). J lost 7 bases, V lost 5 bases, and 10 bases had no gene match. CDR3 nucleotides: TGTGCCAGTAGTGGGCGGACAGGAAGGGGTGAAAAACTGTTTTTT. Translating it yields CASSGRTGRGEKLFF. The whole variable domain, remainder taken from reference TRBV19 and TRBJ1-4, is DGGITQSPKYLFRKEGQNVTLSCEQNLNHDAMYWYRQDPGQGLRLIYYSQIVNDFQKGDIAEGYSVSREKKESFPLTVTSAQKNPTAFYLCASSGRTGRGEKLFFGSGTQLSVL.

The rearrangement links TRBV6-5 to TRBJ2-7, with a weak D call TRBD1 (5 bases). V was pared by 8 bases and J by 1 base, with 15 bases between. The germline V gene has CDR1 MNHEY and CDR2 SVGAGI. This CDR3 has 14 amino acids. The CDR3 reads CASARGAISYEQYF. The CDR3 nucleotides are TGTGCCAGCGCTAGGGGTGCGATATCCTACGAGCAGTACTTC.

This chain links TRBV11-2 with TRBJ2-2; unclear D gene. The germline gives CDR1 SGHAT, CDR2 FQNNGV. The CDR3 runs to 16 residues. The chain's CDR3 is CASLHPRQENTGELFF. As DNA, the CDR3 is TGTGCTAGCCTTCATCCAAGGCAGGAAAACACCGGGGAGCTGTTTTTT. Using reference TRBV11-2 and TRBJ2-2 for the parts outside the CDR3, the full variable domain is EAGVAQSPRYKIIEKRQSVAFWCNPISGHATLYWYQQILGQGPKLLIQFQNNGVVDDSQLPKDRFSAERLKGVDSTLKIQPAKLEDSAVYLCASLHPRQENTGELFFGEGSRLTVL.

This clone was found a few times. The chain uses TRBV9 and TRBJ1-5; D unclear. Trimming stripped 0 bases from V and 7 bases from J, with 8 bases between. This CDR3 region has 13 residues. From germline, CDR1 is SGDLS and CDR2 YYNGEE. As DNA, the CDR3 is TGTGCCAGCAGCGTAGGTCCGGGACAGCCCCAGCATTTT. As protein: CASSVGPGQPQHF. The entire variable domain, with the rest obtained from reference TRBV9 and TRBJ1-5, is as follows: DSGVTQTPKHLITATGQRVTLRCSPRSGDLSVYWYQQSLDQGLQFLIQYYNGEERAKGNILERFSAQQFPDLHSELNLSSLELGDSALYFCASSVGPGQPQHFGDGTRLSIL.

The chain recombines TRBV5-8 with TRBJ2-7; no clear D gene. V lost 1 base, J lost 1 base, and 15 bases lay in between. The CDR3 contains 16 residues. CDR1 is SGHTS, CDR2 YDEGEE, per germline. CDR3 DNA sequence: TGTGCCAGCAGCTTGCTCCCTTTTGGGGAATCCTACGAGCAGTACTTC. Translating it yields CASSLLPFGESYEQYF. Full variable domain (rest looked up from reference TRBV5-8 and TRBJ2-7): EAGVTQSPTHLIKTRGQQATLRCSPISGHTSVYWYQQALGLGLQFLLWYDEGEERNRGNFPPRFSGRQFPNYSSELNVNALELEDSALYLCASSLLPFGESYEQYFGPGTRLTVT.

This clone was picked up a small number of times. The chain joins TRBV28 to TRBJ1-1; tentatively, D is TRBD1 (5 bases). V was shortened by 2 bases and J by 10 bases, with 14 bases between the two germline ends. Germline loops: CDR1 MDHEN, CDR2 SYDVKM. There are 13 residues in the CDR3. CDR3 nucleotide sequence: TGTGCCAGCAGTTTAACCGCCAGGGTCGGAGCTTTCTTT. Translation gives CASSLTARVGAFF. Complete variable domain (other parts from reference TRBV28 and TRBJ1-1): DVKVTQSSRYLVKRTGEKVFLECVQDMDHENMFWYRQDPGLGLRLIYFSYDVKMKEKGDIPEGYSVSREKKERFSLILESASTNQTSMYLCASSLTARVGAFFGQGTRLTVV.

This chain links TRBV5-6 with TRBJ2-1, with TRBD2 matching over 9 bases. Trimming at V came to 2 bases and at J to 5 bases, leaving 5 bases not matched to a gene. Germline CDR1 and CDR2: SGHDT and YYEEEE. This CDR3 has 15 amino acids. CDR3 DNA sequence: TGTGCCAGCAGCTTTAGACTAGCGGTTGACAATGAGCAGTTCTTC. Translating gives CASSFRLAVDNEQFF. Full variable domain (remainder filled in from reference TRBV5-6 and TRBJ2-1): DAGVTQSPTHLIKTRGQQVTLRCSPKSGHDTVSWYQQALGQGPQFIFQYYEEEERQRGNFPDRFSGHQFPNYSSELNVNALLLGDSALYLCASSFRLAVDNEQFFGPGTRLTVL.

This chain joins TRBV20-1 and TRBJ1-4; D might be TRBD1 (6 bases). This CDR3 contains 11 residues. Trimming stripped 3 bases from V and 13 bases from J, with 12 bases between. Germline V gene data show CDR1 as DFQATT and CDR2 as SNEGSKA (reference sequence). DNA for the CDR3: TGCAGTGCTAGTAGAGACAGGTTACTGTTTTTT. This sequence encodes CSASRDRLLFF.

This rearrangement joins TRBV19 to TRBJ1-4; 7 positions agree with TRBD1. The CDR3 loop spans 17 amino acids. Germline trimming cut 7 bases from V and 8 bases from J; bases unmatched to any gene: 19. Germline V gene data show CDR1 as LNHDA and CDR2 as SQIVND (reference sequence). The CDR3 reads CASTADRSSLSWEKLFF. CDR3 DNA sequence: TGTGCCAGTACTGCGGACAGGTCAAGTTTAAGTTGGGAAAAACTGTTTTTT.

V is TRBV2 and J is TRBJ2-7; 12 bases line up with TRBD1. The J segment lost 6 bases and the V segment lost 4 bases, leaving 7 bases of the junction unmatched. The CDR3 is made up of 15 amino acids. The germline V gene encodes CDR1 SNHLY and CDR2 FYNNEI. CDR3 amino acids: CASSVLGQGASEQYF. The CDR3 DNA sequence: TGTGCCAGCAGTGTGTTGGGACAGGGGGCCTCCGAGCAGTACTTC.

The chain joins TRBV6-5 to TRBJ2-7, with 8 nucleotides matching TRBD1. Germline CDR1 is MNHEY and CDR2 is SVGAGI. Trimming cost V 10 bases and J 2 bases; bases outside gene matches: 13. This CDR3 is built from 15 residues. DNA for the CDR3: TGTGCCACCAAGGTTATACAGGGGGGAGCCTACGAGCAGTACTTC. It encodes CATKVIQGGAYEQYF.